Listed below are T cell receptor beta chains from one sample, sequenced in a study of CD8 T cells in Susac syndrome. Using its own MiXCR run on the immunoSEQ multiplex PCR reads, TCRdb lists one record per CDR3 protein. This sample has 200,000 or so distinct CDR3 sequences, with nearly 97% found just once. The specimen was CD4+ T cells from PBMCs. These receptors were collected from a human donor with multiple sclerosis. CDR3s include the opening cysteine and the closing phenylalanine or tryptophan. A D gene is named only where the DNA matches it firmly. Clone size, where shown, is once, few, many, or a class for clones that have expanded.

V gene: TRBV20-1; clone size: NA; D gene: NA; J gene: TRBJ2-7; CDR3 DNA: TGCAGTGCTAGACGGGCAGGGGCACTGGACGAGCAGTACTTC; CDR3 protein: CSARRAGALDEQYF
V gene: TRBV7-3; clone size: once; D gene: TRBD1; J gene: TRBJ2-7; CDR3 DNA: TGTGCCAGCAGCTTATCGGAGGACAGGGAGAGCTCCTACGAGCAGTACTTC; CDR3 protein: CASSLSEDRESSYEQYF
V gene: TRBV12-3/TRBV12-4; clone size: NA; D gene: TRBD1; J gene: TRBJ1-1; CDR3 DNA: TGTGCCAGCAGTACCCGGGACAGAGGGAACACTGAAGCTTTCTTT; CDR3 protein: CASSTRDRGNTEAFF
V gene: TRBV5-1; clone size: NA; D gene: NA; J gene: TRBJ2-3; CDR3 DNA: TGCGCCAGCAGCTTGGACACCCCGAGCACAGATACGCAGTATTTT; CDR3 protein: CASSLDTPSTDTQYF
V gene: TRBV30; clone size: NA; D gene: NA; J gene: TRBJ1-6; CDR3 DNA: TGTGCCTGGACCTACGGGGACCTCATAAATTCACCCCTCCACTTT; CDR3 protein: CAWTYGDLINSPLHF
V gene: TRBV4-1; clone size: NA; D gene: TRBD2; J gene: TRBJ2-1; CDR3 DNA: TGCGCCAGCAGCCCGGGAGGGCTAGCGGGGGCCACGGTAAATGAGCAGTTCTTC; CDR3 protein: CASSPGGLAGATVNEQFF
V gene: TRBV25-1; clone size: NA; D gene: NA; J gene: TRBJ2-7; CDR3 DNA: TGTGCCAGCAGTGAATATCGCGCTGATTCGGGTTCCTACGAGCAGTACTTC; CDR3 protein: CASSEYRADSGSYEQYF
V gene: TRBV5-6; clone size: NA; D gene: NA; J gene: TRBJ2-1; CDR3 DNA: TGTGCCAGCAGCTCCGTCCCCAGTGGTGAGCAGTTCTTC; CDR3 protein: CASSSVPSGEQFF
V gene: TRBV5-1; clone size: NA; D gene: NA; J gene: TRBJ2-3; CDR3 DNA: TGCGCCAGCAGTAAGGATGGGGCGGATACGCAGTATTTT; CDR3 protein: CASSKDGADTQYF
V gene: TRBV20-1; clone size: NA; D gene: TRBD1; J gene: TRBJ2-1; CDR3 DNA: TGCAGTGCCCAGGGGGCAAGTGAGCAGTTCTTC; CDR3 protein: CSAQGASEQFF
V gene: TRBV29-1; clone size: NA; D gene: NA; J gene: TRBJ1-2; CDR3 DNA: TGCAGCGTTGAAGATTGGTCGCGGAACTATGGCTACACCTTC; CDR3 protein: CSVEDWSRNYGYTF
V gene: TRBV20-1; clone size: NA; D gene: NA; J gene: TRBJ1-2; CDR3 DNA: TGCAGTGCTCCCGGCCCCAGGGTAGGCTACACCTTC; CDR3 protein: CSAPGPRVGYTF
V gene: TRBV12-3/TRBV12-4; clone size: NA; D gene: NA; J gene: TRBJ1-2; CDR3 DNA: TGTGCCAGCAGTTTCCCACCCGGGGGCTACACCTTC; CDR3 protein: CASSFPPGGYTF
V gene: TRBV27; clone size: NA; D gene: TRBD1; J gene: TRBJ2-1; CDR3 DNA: TGTGCCAGCAGTGGGACGGGACAGGGGAACAATGAGCAGTTCTTC; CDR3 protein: CASSGTGQGNNEQFF
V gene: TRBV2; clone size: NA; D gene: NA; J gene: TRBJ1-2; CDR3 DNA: TGTGCCAGCAGTGAAGCCTCGGGGAGGGACTATGGCTACACCTTC; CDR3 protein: CASSEASGRDYGYTF
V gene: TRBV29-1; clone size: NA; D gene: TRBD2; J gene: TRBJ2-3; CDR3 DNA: TGCAGCGTTGCCGCGGCGGGGGGCCCTGATGCGCAGTATTTT; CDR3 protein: CSVAAAGGPDAQYF
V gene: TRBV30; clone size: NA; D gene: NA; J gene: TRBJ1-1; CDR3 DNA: TGTGCCTGGAGTGTAGGGCCAGGGCAAAACACTGAAGCTTTCTTT; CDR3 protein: CAWSVGPGQNTEAFF
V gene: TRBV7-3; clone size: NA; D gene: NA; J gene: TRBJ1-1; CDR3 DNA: TGTGCCAGCAGCCAGCAGCCGAACACTGAAGCTTTCTTT; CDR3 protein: CASSQQPNTEAFF
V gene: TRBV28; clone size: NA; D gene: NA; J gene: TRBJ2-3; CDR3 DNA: TGTGCCAGCAGTTTACCGCCGCCGGACACAGATACGCAGTATTTT; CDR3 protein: CASSLPPPDTDTQYF
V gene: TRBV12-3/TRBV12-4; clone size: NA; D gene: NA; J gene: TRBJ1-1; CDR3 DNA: TGTGCCAGCAGGAGGACAGCGATGAACACTGAAGCTTTCTTT; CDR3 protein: CASRRTAMNTEAFF
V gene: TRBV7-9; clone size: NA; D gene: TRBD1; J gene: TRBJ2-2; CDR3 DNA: TGTGCCAGCAGCCGCGACAGGGCGGTCGGGGAGCTGTTTTTT; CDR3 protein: CASSRDRAVGELFF
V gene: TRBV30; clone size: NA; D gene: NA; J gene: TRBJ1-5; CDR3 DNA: TGTGCCTGGAGTGTACTTGGGGCGGGAGGTCAGCCCCAGCATTTT; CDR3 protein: CAWSVLGAGGQPQHF
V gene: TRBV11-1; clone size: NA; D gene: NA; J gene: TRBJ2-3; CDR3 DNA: TGTGCCAGCCGCGACTCTGGCACAGATACGCAGTATTTT; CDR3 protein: CASRDSGTDTQYF
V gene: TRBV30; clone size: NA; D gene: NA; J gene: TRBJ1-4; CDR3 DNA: TGTGCCTGGAAAGACGGTGGGGAAAAACTGTTTTTT; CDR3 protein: CAWKDGGEKLFF
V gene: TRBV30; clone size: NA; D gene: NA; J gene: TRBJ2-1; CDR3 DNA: TGTGCCTGGAGTGATAACAATGAGCAGTTCTTC; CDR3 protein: CAWSDNNEQFF
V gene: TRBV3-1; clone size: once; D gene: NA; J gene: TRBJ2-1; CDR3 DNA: TGTGCCAGCAGCCAAACCTTAGCATTCGAGCAGTTCTTC; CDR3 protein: CASSQTLAFEQFF
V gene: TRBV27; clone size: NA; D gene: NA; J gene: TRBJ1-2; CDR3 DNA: TGTGCCAGCAGTTTCGGCAGGAACTATGGCTACACCTTC; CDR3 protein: CASSFGRNYGYTF
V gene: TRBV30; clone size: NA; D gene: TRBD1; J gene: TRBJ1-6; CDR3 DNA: TGTGCCTGGAGTGTATCGGCAGGGGGAAATTCACCCCTCCACTTT; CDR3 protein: CAWSVSAGGNSPLHF
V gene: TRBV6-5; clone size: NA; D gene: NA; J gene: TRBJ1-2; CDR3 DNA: TGTGCCAGCGGCCTAGGAGGCCTCCCTAACTATGGCTACACCTTC; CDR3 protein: CASGLGGLPNYGYTF
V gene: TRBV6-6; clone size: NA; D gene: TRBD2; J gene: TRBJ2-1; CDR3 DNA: TGTGCCAGCACCCTGACTAGCGGGGGGTCCCGACGCTTC; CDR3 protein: CASTLTSGGSRRF
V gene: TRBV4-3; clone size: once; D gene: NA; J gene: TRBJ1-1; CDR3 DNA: TGCGCCAGCAGCCGATTAGGGCAGGGTCGGAACACTGAAGCTTTCTTT; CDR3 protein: CASSRLGQGRNTEAFF
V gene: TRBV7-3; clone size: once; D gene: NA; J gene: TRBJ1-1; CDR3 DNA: TGTGCCAGCAGCTTCAGGGGAGCTGGCAGCACTGAAGCTTTCTTT; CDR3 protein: CASSFRGAGSTEAFF
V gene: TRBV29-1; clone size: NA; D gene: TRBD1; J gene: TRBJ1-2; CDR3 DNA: TGCAGCGTCTCAACCCCGGACAGGTCATATGGCTACACCTTC; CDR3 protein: CSVSTPDRSYGYTF
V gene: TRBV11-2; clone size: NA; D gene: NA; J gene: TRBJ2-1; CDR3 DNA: TGTGCCAGCAGCTTCCGGTCCGTTAGCTCCTACAATGAGCAGTTCTTC; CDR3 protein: CASSFRSVSSYNEQFF
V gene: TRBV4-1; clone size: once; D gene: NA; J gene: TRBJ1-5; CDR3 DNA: TGCGCCAGCAGCCAAGTGGGGATAAATCAGCCCCAGCATTTT; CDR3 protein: CASSQVGINQPQHF
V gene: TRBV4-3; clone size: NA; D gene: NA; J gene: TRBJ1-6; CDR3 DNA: TGCGCCAGCAGCCCGACCCCACAGGTTAATTCACCCCTCCACTTT; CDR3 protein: CASSPTPQVNSPLHF
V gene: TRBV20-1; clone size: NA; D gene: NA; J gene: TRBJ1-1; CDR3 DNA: TGCAGTCCCCCAGCGAGGCCGAACACTGAAGCTTTCTTT; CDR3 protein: CSPPARPNTEAFF
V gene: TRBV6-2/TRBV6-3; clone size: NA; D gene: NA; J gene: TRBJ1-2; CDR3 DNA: TGTGCCAGCAGTTATACCCCGACGAGCTATGGCTACACCTTC; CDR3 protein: CASSYTPTSYGYTF
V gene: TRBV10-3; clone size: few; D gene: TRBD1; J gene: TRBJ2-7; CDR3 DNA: TGTGCCATCAGCCCAAGGGGACAGGGGGGGAACTACGAGCAGTACTTC; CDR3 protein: CAISPRGQGGNYEQYF
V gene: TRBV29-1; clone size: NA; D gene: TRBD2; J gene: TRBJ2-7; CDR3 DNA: TGCAGCGTTGGACTAGCGGGGACTGGAGAGCAGTACTTC; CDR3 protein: CSVGLAGTGEQYF
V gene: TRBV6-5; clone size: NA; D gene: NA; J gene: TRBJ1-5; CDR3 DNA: TGTGCCACCAGGGCAGCCTTCAATCAGCCCCAGCATTTT; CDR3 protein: CATRAAFNQPQHF
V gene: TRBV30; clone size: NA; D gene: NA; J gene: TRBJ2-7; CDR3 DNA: TGTGCCTGGAGCCCTAATAATTACGAGCAGTACTTC; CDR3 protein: CAWSPNNYEQYF
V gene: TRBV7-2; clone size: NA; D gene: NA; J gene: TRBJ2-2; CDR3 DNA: TGTGCCAGCAGCTTAGATCCCGGGCCCGGGGAGCTGTTTTTT; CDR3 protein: CASSLDPGPGELFF
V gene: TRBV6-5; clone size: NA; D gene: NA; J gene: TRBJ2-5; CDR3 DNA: TGTGCCAGCAGTTACGGGTACGGCAAGGAAAAAGAGACCCAGTACTTC; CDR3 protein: CASSYGYGKEKETQYF
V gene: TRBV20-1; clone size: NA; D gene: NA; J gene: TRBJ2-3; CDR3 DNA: TGCAGTGCTAGAGATCCCGGGCGTAGCACAGATACGCAGTATTTT; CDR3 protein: CSARDPGRSTDTQYF